This entry describes one T cell receptor (beta chain). It lacks a known antigen. The sample holds no much larger clone one base away, and base qualities are not on file. The data derive from a study of PD-L1 blockade in urothelial cancer listed by TCRdb under 2017. For context, the study as a whole: Therapy was started in about 2014 for all patients, and atezolizumab 1,200 mg was administered intravenously every 3 weeks. About 85% of the 29 patients were males with bladder-origin urothelial cancer, and about 60% of the roughly 29 reported a prior smoking history. Blood samples gave a median of 141,255 T cells and approximately 80,000 unique TCRs, with a median clonality of roughly 0.081. TCR sequencing covered pretreatment tumor samples and matched, serially collected peripheral blood taken before and after atezolizumab treatment. Whole exome sequencing and RNA sequencing of pretreatment tumors were performed alongside TCR sequencing in the same patients. An exploratory multi-omic analysis was conducted of the somatic, immune and clinical correlates of response to PD-L1 blockade with atezolizumab in urothelial cancer. Durable clinical benefit was achieved by nine patients but not by the remaining 20. Under 30 patients had pretreatment blood TCR-seq, some 25 had at least one posttreatment blood collection, and some 25 had tumor TCR-seq. Patients had an ECOG performance status of 0 or 1 and had received between 0 and 3 prior chemotherapy regimens. Blood samples were analyzed 3 weeks after the start of treatment (second dose) and 6 weeks after the start of treatment. Progression-free survival longer than 6 months counted as durable clinical benefit, and TCR features were additionally tested against both progression-free and overall survival. The full study reports these points: Among patients with durable benefit, tumor-associated TCR clones showed greater expansion in peripheral blood 3 weeks after treatment started (n = 22, p = 0.022). A pretreatment peripheral blood TCR clonality below the median was linked to improved progression-free and overall survival. Small sample size (n ≈ 28) and many exploratory analyses mean the results are intended to be hypothesis-generating.

Synthetic TCR analog templates were spiked into each PCR so that absolute template abundance could be estimated from read counts. The immunoSEQ assay was used to amplify TCRbeta CDR3 regions from genomic DNA with bias-controlled V and J gene primers. Rearranged TCRbeta segments were sequenced at approximately 20X coverage. In the original analysis: Clustering was used to correct sequencing errors, and CDR3s were annotated against IMGT so that V, D and J genes could be assigned. Out-of-frame and stop-codon sequences were excluded, and only productive TCRbeta rearrangements were used in downstream analyses. Clonality was calculated as one minus the Shannon entropy normalized by the log of the number of unique productive sequences. Fisher's exact test with Benjamini-Hochberg correction, at a threshold of adjusted p below 0.01, was used to find clones that differed between time points or between blood and tumor. TCRdb provides this immuneACCESS table in a form limited to in-frame rearrangements. Some clones are lacking; in checked studies, under half of them reflect an unresolved V gene, and why the rest are absent is not known. D and trimming come from the DNA, and the V and J calls and clone size come from that table. The sample table contains some 52,000 clones; only one count was recorded for 60% to 85% of them. The top ten constitute approximately 3.3% of the sample.

The CDR3 numbers 16 residues from cysteine through phenylalanine. Just the 48-base CDR3 DNA is kept, in frame starting at base 1. Per the germline V gene, SGHTA is the CDR1 and FQGNSA is the CDR2. Unmatched junction bases come to 10, with V trimmed by 6 bases and J by 0 bases. A total of 25 to 30 patients with locally advanced or metastatic urothelial carcinoma, treated at Memorial Sloan Kettering on a trial protocol, made up the cohort. Peripheral blood mononuclear cells were collected pretreatment and during treatment, with between 1 and 8 total time points per patient. The Qiagen DNeasy Blood extraction kit was used to purify genomic DNA from total PBMCs and tumor samples. PBMCs were collected pretreatment and during treatment, and were isolated and stored as previously described.

This specimen consisted of PBMCs, obtained around atezolizumab (anti-PD-L1) treatment. The chain is made from TRBV7-2 and TRBJ1-2; 7 middle bases align to TRBD1. The sequence was obtained from a man between 65 and 85 years old with urothelial cancer. The DNA sequence is given as TGTGCCAGCAGGCCAGCCGGGGACAGTTCTAACTATGGCTACACCTTC. It is translated as CASRPAGDSSNYGYTF.